This T cell receptor beta chain was found in a study of T-cell reconstitution after alpha-beta-depleted transplantation in children. Construction of the TCRbeta library involved unique molecular identifiers. Each CDR3 protein is one row after TCRdb ran MiXCR on the PCR reads. The data hold some 500,000 distinct CDR3 sequences, with approximately 29% observed a single time. Germline values: CDR1 ENHRY, CDR2 SYGVKD. Trimming took off 2 bases at V and 8 bases at J, with 12 bases between the two ends. This CDR3 has 13 residues. The clonotype was recovered from a human donor who donated a stem cell graft to a child with aplastic anemia. This chain uses TRBV10-3 with TRBJ1-2, with D hard to call. The sample was PBMCs from the stem cell graft donor, taken from the stem cell graft. CDR3 sequence: CAISEMSTGGYTF. The CDR3 DNA reads TGTGCCATCAGTGAGATGTCTACCGGGGGCTACACCTTC.